These T cell receptor beta chains were read from a single sample in a study of OX40 agonist ivuxolimab in advanced cancers. Produced via immunoSEQ multiplex PCR; TCRdb's table is partial and in-frame only. The sample lists 50,000 to 80,000 clones; around 83% were seen once. The source was CD4+ or CD8+ T cells sorted from blood, collected in a trial of the OX40 agonist ivuxolimab. Receptor source: an adult with an advanced solid tumor such as melanoma, head and neck, liver or kidney cancer. Both conserved end residues are part of each CDR3. Fields, in order: D gene, V gene, clone size, J gene, CDR3 DNA, CDR3 protein. A D gene is named only where the DNA matches it firmly. Expanded clones get a size class; other rows say once, few or many, or leave the size out.

d_call: TRBD1
v_call: TRBV5-1
clone_size: medium-sized
j_call: TRBJ1-2
cdr3_nt: TGCGCCAGCAGCTTAACAGGGGGCGCTAACTATGGCTACACCTTC
cdr3_aa: CASSLTGGANYGYTF

d_call: NA
v_call: TRBV27
clone_size: NA
j_call: TRBJ2-7
cdr3_nt: TGTGCCAGCAGACCCATTAATGCGGGTAACGAGCAGTACTTC
cdr3_aa: CASRPINAGNEQYF

d_call: TRBD1
v_call: TRBV10-3
clone_size: NA
j_call: TRBJ2-7
cdr3_nt: TGTGCCATTTCTAAGGGACAGGGGGCGGGGGAGCAGTACTTC
cdr3_aa: CAISKGQGAGEQYF

d_call: NA
v_call: TRBV6-5
clone_size: NA
j_call: TRBJ2-5
cdr3_nt: TGTGCCACTTCGGGGGTTTCGGAGACCCAGTACTTC
cdr3_aa: CATSGVSETQYF

d_call: TRBD1
v_call: TRBV6-5
clone_size: NA
j_call: TRBJ1-1
cdr3_nt: TGTGCCAGCAGTACTTTCCGGGACAGCGAGGCTTTCTTT
cdr3_aa: CASSTFRDSEAFF

d_call: NA
v_call: TRBV29-1
clone_size: NA
j_call: TRBJ2-7
cdr3_nt: TGCAGCGTTGAAGACAGGGGCCGCGTCGACGAGCAGTACTTC
cdr3_aa: CSVEDRGRVDEQYF

d_call: TRBD1
v_call: TRBV11-3
clone_size: NA
j_call: TRBJ2-1
cdr3_nt: TGTGCCAGCGGGACAGAATCGTATAGTGAGCAGTTCTTC
cdr3_aa: CASGTESYSEQFF

d_call: TRBD2
v_call: TRBV11-2
clone_size: NA
j_call: TRBJ2-1
cdr3_nt: TGTGCCAGCAGCTTAGATCGTTGGGACTACACGACGAATGAGCAGTTCTTC
cdr3_aa: CASSLDRWDYTTNEQFF

d_call: TRBD1
v_call: TRBV7-9
clone_size: NA
j_call: TRBJ1-2
cdr3_nt: TGTGCCAGCAGCTCGGCAGGGGGAGGAGAGGGCTACACCTTC
cdr3_aa: CASSSAGGGEGYTF

d_call: TRBD1
v_call: TRBV5-4
clone_size: NA
j_call: TRBJ2-7
cdr3_nt: TGTGCCAGCAGCGAGAGGACAGGGACCTACGAGCAGTACTTC
cdr3_aa: CASSERTGTYEQYF